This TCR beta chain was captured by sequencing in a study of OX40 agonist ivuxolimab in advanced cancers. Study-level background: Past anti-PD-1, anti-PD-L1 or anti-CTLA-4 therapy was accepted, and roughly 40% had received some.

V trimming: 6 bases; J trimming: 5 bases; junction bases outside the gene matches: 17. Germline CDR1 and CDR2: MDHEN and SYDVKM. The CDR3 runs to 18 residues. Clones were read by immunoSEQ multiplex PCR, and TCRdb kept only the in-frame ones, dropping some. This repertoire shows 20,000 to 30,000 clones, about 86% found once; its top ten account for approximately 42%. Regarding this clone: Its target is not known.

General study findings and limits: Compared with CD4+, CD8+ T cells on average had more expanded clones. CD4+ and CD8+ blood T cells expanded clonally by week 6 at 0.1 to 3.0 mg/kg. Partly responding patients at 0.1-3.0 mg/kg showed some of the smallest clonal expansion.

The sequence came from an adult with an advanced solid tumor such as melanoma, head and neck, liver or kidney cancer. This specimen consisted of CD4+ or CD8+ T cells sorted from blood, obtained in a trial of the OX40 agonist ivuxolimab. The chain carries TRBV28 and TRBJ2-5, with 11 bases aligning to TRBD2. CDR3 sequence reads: CASSTLWETLAGDETQYF. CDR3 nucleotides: TGTGCCAGCAGCACTTTATGGGAGACACTAGCGGGAGACGAGACCCAGTACTTC.